This is a list of T cell receptor beta chains from one sample in a study of type 1 regulatory T cells. Each CDR3 protein gets one entry after TCRdb re-called the reads with MiXCR. The sample records approximately 90,000 distinct CDR3 sequences, roughly 31% being singletons. The material sequenced was CD4+ T cells, either the whole sample or a sorted fraction (not recorded which). The origin of the receptors is a human donor in good health. Each CDR3 is given without its conserved first and last residue. Part of the rows lack a size; the others show once, few, many or a class for expanded clones.

clone_size,cdr3_length,v_call,cdr3_aa
-,12,TRBV3-1,ASSQGAGGRGYT
-,12,TRBV11-2,ASSTYGPNNEQF
many,12,TRBV5-1,ASSLGLAADTQY
-,12,TRBV20-1,SPRRDSRTDTQY
-,13,TRBV12-3/TRBV12-4,ASTVWRGTGNGYT
-,16,TRBV15,ATSREGLAGPRFNEQF
few,14,TRBV5-1,ASSPGTRLGTDTQY
few,15,TRBV7-2,ASSLGRAAANTGELF
-,11,TRBV6-2/TRBV6-3,ASSYGQVETQY
many,11,TRBV20-1,SARAVANTEAF
-,17,TRBV9,ASSVALAGGLSSYNEQF
-,13,TRBV9,ASSTGTGGGTEAF
-,12,TRBV15,ATSKQRGANVLT
-,9,TRBV29-1,SAGTGYEQY
-,13,TRBV3-1,ASSQGTRNTDTQY
-,12,TRBV7-3,ASAPGGGDQPQH
few,14,TRBV20-1,SARELAGGTSSEQY
-,13,TRBV5-1,ASSQGQAETETQY
-,9,TRBV28,ASSSDRDQY
-,15,TRBV5-6,ASSLGRDMYSNQPQH
few,13,TRBV7-2,ASSLVQGSGNEQF
-,9,TRBV20-1,SAVDRRGAF
-,15,TRBV7-3,ASSLTLGLAGAGELF
once,12,TRBV13,ASRLREVTDTQY
few,15,TRBV10-3,AISESTSGTYTGELF
once,13,TRBV19,ASSTGGSSYNEQF
few,11,TRBV5-4,ASSSEPDNGYT
-,15,TRBV18,ASSIQGGGQNTGELF
-,15,TRBV10-3,AISSQGTHSSYNEQF
few,11,TRBV7-9,ASSLPVNTEAF
-,14,TRBV6-1,ASSDSPPPGHNEQF
-,12,TRBV7-9,AVRPGSGTDTQY
-,11,TRBV7-2,ASSLAIGQGRY
-,15,TRBV7-9,ASRPGTAPLAKNIQY
-,13,TRBV7-2,ASSLTGERTYEQY
-,16,TRBV4-1,ASSQDFGAGTSVYKQF
-,12,TRBV27,ASSGRTGQETQY
few,14,TRBV28,ASSLATSGTTGELF
few,10,TRBV20-1,SAPGLRNEQF
-,12,TRBV24-1,ATSDSARLNEQY
-,10,TRBV5-1,ASSPIGYEQY